The sequence of this T cell receptor (beta chain) was determined in a study of CD8 T cells in ankylosing spondylitis. This clonotype was seen at least ten times. Its antigen remains unidentified. General study results and limits: Disease-linked clones reportedly showed significant enrichment in matched ankylosing spondylitis synovial fluid.

TCR beta libraries were made by quantitative 5'-RACE with molecular barcodes. TCRdb re-analysed the 5' RACE reads in MiXCR, keeping a single row per CDR3 protein. The sample holds under 300,000 distinct CDR3 sequences; roughly a tenth are singletons and the top ten take roughly 2.5%. The V end was cut by 2 bases, the J end by 2 bases, with 10 bases between. This CDR3 comprises 14 residues. Germline V gene data show CDR1 as LNHNV and CDR2 as YYDKDF (reference sequence). This TCR derives from a male donor with ankylosing spondylitis or in good health (not recorded which). The V call is TRBV15, the J call TRBJ2-7, with D unresolved. What was sequenced was blood, either unsorted or a sorted T cell fraction (not recorded which). In DNA, the CDR3 is TGTGCCACCAGCAGACGGATCCTACCCTACGAGCAGTACTTC. Translated, it gives CATSRRILPYEQYF. The full variable domain, its missing parts supplied by reference TRBV15 and TRBJ2-7, is DAMVIQNPRYQVTQFGKPVTLSCSQTLNHNVMYWYQQKSSQAPKLLFHYYDKDFNNEADTPDNFQSRRPNTSFCFLDIRSPGLGDTAMYLCATSRRILPYEQYFGPGTRLTVT.